This is a list of T cell receptor beta chains from one sample in a study of identical twins. TCRdb analysed the 5' RACE reads with MiXCR anew, one entry per CDR3 protein. The profile shows 550,000 to 700,000 distinct CDR3 sequences, more than 9% of them singletons. These data also formed part of another study, on yellow fever vaccine responses in identical twins.

Material: PBMCs. These TCRs come from a woman between 18 and 29 years old in good health. Each CDR3 is given with its conserved first and last residue. The D gene is left open where the match is weak. Clone size is shown for a subset of rows, as once, few, many or a class of expanded clone.

13 | TRBJ2-2 | many | TRBV15 | NA | CATSREGPGELFF | TGTGCCACCAGCAGAGAGGGGCCCGGGGAGCTGTTTTTT
11 | TRBJ2-1 | NA | TRBV12-5 | NA | CASGLGRWQFF | TGTGCTAGTGGTTTGGGAAGGTGGCAGTTCTTC
14 | TRBJ1-1 | few | TRBV7-3 | NA | CASSLGFEGGEAFF | TGTGCCAGCAGCTTAGGCTTTGAAGGGGGTGAAGCTTTCTTT
15 | TRBJ2-2 | few | TRBV7-2 | NA | CASSLDHRNTGELFF | TGTGCCAGCAGCTTAGATCACAGAAACACCGGGGAGCTGTTTTTT
17 | TRBJ2-7 | NA | TRBV7-2 | NA | CASSLVPGGAPIYEQYF | TGTGCCAGCAGCTTAGTCCCGGGTGGAGCCCCGATCTACGAGCAGTACTTC
13 | TRBJ2-5 | few | TRBV6-1 | NA | CASSEPLVETQYF | TGTGCCAGCAGTGAACCCCTCGTAGAGACCCAGTACTTC
13 | TRBJ1-3 | many | TRBV12-3/TRBV12-4 | NA | CASRGDKGNTIYF | TGTGCCAGCAGAGGGGACAAGGGAAACACCATATATTTT
16 | TRBJ2-7 | many | TRBV12-3/TRBV12-4 | TRBD2 | CASRRTSGVSSYEQYF | TGTGCCAGCAGGCGGACTAGCGGGGTGAGCTCCTACGAGCAGTACTTC
16 | TRBJ2-1 | many | TRBV20-1 | TRBD1 | CSARAQGQGRYNEQFF | TGCAGTGCTAGAGCACAGGGGCAGGGCAGGTACAATGAGCAGTTCTTC
16 | TRBJ2-1 | many | TRBV4-3 | TRBD2 | CASSRSGAAPYNEQFF | TGCGCCAGCAGCCGGAGCGGGGCCGCTCCCTACAATGAGCAGTTCTTC
14 | TRBJ2-5 | few | TRBV7-6 | NA | CASSFLDGQETQYF | TGTGCCAGCAGCTTCTTGGACGGCCAAGAGACCCAGTACTTC
15 | TRBJ2-1 | NA | TRBV6-5 | NA | CASSLPGHITSEQFF | TGTGCCAGCAGCTTACCGGGACATATTACGTCTGAGCAGTTCTTC
16 | TRBJ2-3 | few | TRBV7-2 | TRBD2 | CASSLDSRGGTDTQYF | TGTGCCAGCAGCTTAGACTCGCGGGGGGGCACAGATACGCAGTATTTT
12 | TRBJ1-4 | many | TRBV12-3/TRBV12-4 | NA | CASAGTHEKLFF | TGTGCCAGCGCCGGGACCCATGAAAAACTGTTTTTT
14 | TRBJ1-2 | many | TRBV6-5 | NA | CASSYKLQGAGYTF | TGTGCCAGCAGTTACAAACTACAGGGTGCTGGCTACACCTTC
17 | TRBJ2-6 | NA | TRBV2 | TRBD1 | CASKDRDPFSGANVLTF | TGTGCCAGCAAGGACAGGGACCCCTTTTCTGGGGCCAACGTCCTGACTTTC
17 | TRBJ2-1 | few | TRBV7-8 | NA | CASSAGRRGGYYNEQFF | TGTGCCAGCAGCGCGGGACGCAGGGGAGGGTACTACAATGAGCAGTTCTTC